This TCR beta chain was sequenced for a study of blood T cells in healthy people across ages (dated by TCRdb to 2015 to 2017). Regarding the study in general: Template switching captured roughly one uniquely barcoded TCR beta cDNA molecule per two T cells in model experiments. To track age-related changes in TCR beta repertoire diversity, the study relied on deep sequencing normalized with unique cDNA molecular identifiers. The donors were split into four age groups: young (average 16 years), middle-aged (roughly 42), aged (more than 55) and long-lived (roughly 88). To avoid experimental bias, donors of different ages were distributed randomly across sequencing lanes. Two additional independent replicas of 1 million unique cDNA reads from the same blood draw were analyzed for two donors (one aged 18 to 30 and one aged 80 or older). What the research found in general, with its limitations: Bulk unsorted PBMC profiling prevented conclusive comparison of naive and antigen-experienced compartments. Observed TCR beta diversity per million T cells fell roughly linearly with age, and a significant reduction was already apparent by age around 40. Because donor CMV infection status was unknown, age-related changes in expanded clonotypes were potentially confounded. Total diversity estimates from one million sequenced T cells were considered lower bounds and underestimates. Observed TCR beta diversity correlated strongly with the percentage of naive T cells measured by flow cytometry. The long-lived group showed more naive CD4+ T cells, fewer expanded clones and increased TCR diversity than the aged group, suggesting age selection.

Points on this clonotype: No cognate antigen has been identified for it. There are no base qualities to consult, and no much larger clone falls within one base.

To prepare the library, 5' RACE was applied. TCRdb shows the sequencer as Illumina HiSeq 2500. A second 7 to 11 cycle PCR used a sample-barcoded 5' primer and a J-beta primer mix. A template-switch 5' adaptor carrying 12 random nucleotides introduced a unique molecular identifier onto each TCR beta cDNA molecule. At least 2.5 million CDR3-containing paired-end reads were obtained from each sample. All of the RNA was converted into first-strand cDNA using the Mint cDNA synthesis kit, with a TRBC-specific oligonucleotide serving as the primer. All cDNA was treated with uracil-DNA glycosylase and then went through a first 18-cycle PCR with the universal primers M1SS and BC2_uni_R. Per the original workflow: For normalization, 1 million high-quality reads, each with a distinct molecular identifier, were randomly selected from each sample. Instead of being binned into consensus sequences, reads with shared molecular identifiers were discarded. MiTCR, set to a Q25 quality threshold and the strictest error-elimination algorithm, was used for CDR3 identification, clonotype clustering and error correction. A nonparametric unseen species model with Euler transformation was used to estimate lower-bound total TCR beta diversity. Starting from the raw public reads, TCRdb applied fastp trimming at Q25, assembled clones with MiXCR and retained in-frame beta chains. Every entry covers one CDR3 protein and lists the most common genes and DNA from its rows. The V and J calls here are based on TCRdb, not the publication. The sample table shows 650,000 to 1,000,000 distinct CDR3 sequences, and 35% to 40% are seen once. 10% to 15% of the sample comes from the top ten.

The donors were 40 or so Caucasian individuals from Russia, aged about 6 to 95 years, who were systemically healthy. Each donor gave 9.5 to 10 milliliters of peripheral blood, drawn into EDTA-treated Vacutainer tubes. Ficoll-Paque density-gradient centrifugation was used to isolate PBMCs, with at least 7 million per sample. Total RNA was extracted from PBMCs with Trizol reagent, with at least 5.5 micrograms obtained per sample. Naive CD45RAhigh/CD27high T cell percentages were measured by flow cytometry on a PBMC aliquot from every donor. The sample was blood. The receptor comes from a man aged 18 to 30 in good health.

This receptor has the CDR3 CSAAEGSVADTQYF. The DNA sequence is TGCAGTGCCGCCGAGGGTAGCGTCGCAGATACGCAGTATTTT. The chain joins TRBV20-1 to TRBJ2-3; perhaps TRBD2 is the D gene, with 5 bases matching. Including the terminal cysteine and phenylalanine, the CDR3 comprises 14 residues. CDR3 DNA only is kept here, 42 bases in frame from base 1. The CDR1 and CDR2 encoded by the germline V gene (reference sequence) are DFQATT and SNEGSKA. V is pared back by 6 bases and J by 4 bases, with 17 bases lying between the germline termini.